This T cell receptor (beta chain) was sequenced in a study of cytomegalovirus exposure and HLA in healthy donors. Regarding this clone: Its cognate antigen is unknown.

Both 60 Vbeta primers and 13 Jbeta primers went into the PCR. Assay used: immunoSEQ multiplex PCR; TCRdb lists only in-frame clones, some missing. The data show some 140,000 clones, over 65% seen once. CDR1 ENHRY and CDR2 SYGVKD come from the germline V gene. This CDR3 spans 14 amino acids. Deletions cut 7 bases from V and 10 bases from J, with 22 bases between. Study-level findings and limits: Excluded were some V segments that proved indistinguishable, including TRBV6-2 and TRBV6-3. The majority of TCR sequences were rare, yet some public TCRs appeared in many donors. The study listed around 150 cytomegalovirus-associated TCR beta chains.

The sequence derives from a man in his forties in good health and CMV-seronegative. This chain links TRBV10-3 with TRBJ1-2, with D maybe TRBD1 (6 bases). Specimen: PBMCs. The CDR3 protein is CAITGVGGNSPYTF. CDR3 coding DNA: TGTGCCATCACAGGGGTCGGTGGCAACTCCCCCTACACCTTC.